This T cell receptor beta chain was profiled in a study of shared clonotypes between healthy human individuals. Regarding the study as a whole: Investigators collected only blood, and repertoires in tissues likely differ.

Genomic DNA of every subset was divided equally among multiple immunoSEQ plates. Generated by immunoSEQ multiplex PCR, the TCRdb table keeps only in-frame clones and is missing some. Of about 2.4 million clones listed, over 85% are singletons. In regard to this clone: What it binds is not known.

The receptor was derived from a man aged 18-30 years in good health. Some clones in this sample may be carry-over from other donors' samples. The sample comprised naive CD4+ T cells from PBMCs. As to subset: CD45RA+ positively selected.

The CDR3 here is CASSQDSFSGSADTQYF. CDR3 in DNA: TGCGCCAGCAGCCAAGATTCTTTTAGCGGGAGCGCAGATACGCAGTATTTT. The chain joins TRBV4-3 to TRBJ2-3; 9 bases match TRBD2. Germline loops: CDR1 LGHNA, CDR2 YSLEER. V lost 0 bases, J lost 4 bases, and 8 bases stayed unmatched. The CDR3 totals 17 residues.